The rows below give T cell receptor beta chains drawn from one sample of a study of T cell responses to AZD1222 COVID-19 vaccine. Some clones are missing from TCRdb's copy, which holds only in-frame ones; the method was immunoSEQ multiplex PCR. The data show tens of thousands of clones, roughly 90% seen once. This sample comprised peripheral blood, obtained on day 0 of AZD1222 vaccination. These receptors were collected from an adult in good health. Both conserved end residues are part of each CDR3. The D gene is left open where the match is weak. Size values are once, few and many counts, or a class for expanded clones, and some rows have none.

d_call: TRBD1; clone_size: NA; j_call: TRBJ1-4; v_call: TRBV5-6; cdr3_nt: TGTGCCAGCAGCCTGGGGACAGCCAATGAAAAACTGTTTTTT; cdr3_aa: CASSLGTANEKLFF
d_call: TRBD1; clone_size: NA; j_call: TRBJ1-4; v_call: TRBV7-2; cdr3_nt: TGTGCCAGCAGCCTAACGACAGGGTCCGTGGTAAAACTGTTTTTT; cdr3_aa: CASSLTTGSVVKLFF
d_call: TRBD1; clone_size: NA; j_call: TRBJ1-5; v_call: TRBV5-1; cdr3_nt: TGCGCCAGCAGTACAGGGGGCGACCAGCCCCAGCATTTT; cdr3_aa: CASSTGGDQPQHF
d_call: NA; clone_size: NA; j_call: TRBJ1-1; v_call: TRBV12-3/TRBV12-4; cdr3_nt: TGTGCCAGCAGTTTAACCCAATCCACTGAAGCTTTCTTT; cdr3_aa: CASSLTQSTEAFF
d_call: NA; clone_size: NA; j_call: TRBJ1-1; v_call: TRBV11-2; cdr3_nt: TGTGCCAGCAGCTTGGGGCCGATTGGGACGACCCCTAAAAGACCCGAAGCTTTCTTT; cdr3_aa: CASSLGPIGTTPKRPEAFF
d_call: NA; clone_size: few; j_call: TRBJ1-2; v_call: TRBV29-1; cdr3_nt: TGCAGCGTTGAAGGACACTATGGCTACACCTTC; cdr3_aa: CSVEGHYGYTF
d_call: TRBD1; clone_size: NA; j_call: TRBJ2-3; v_call: TRBV15; cdr3_nt: TGTGCCACCAGCGGCCGGGACAGGTTCACAGATACGCAGTATTTT; cdr3_aa: CATSGRDRFTDTQYF
d_call: NA; clone_size: NA; j_call: TRBJ1-2; v_call: TRBV14; cdr3_nt: TGTGCCAGCAGCCTGGGACTAGACTATGGCTACACCTTC; cdr3_aa: CASSLGLDYGYTF
d_call: NA; clone_size: NA; j_call: TRBJ1-1; v_call: TRBV7-6; cdr3_nt: TGTGCCAGCAGCTTAGCGCCCGGGGAAACTGAAGCTTTCTTT; cdr3_aa: CASSLAPGETEAFF
d_call: TRBD1; clone_size: NA; j_call: TRBJ1-5; v_call: TRBV5-8; cdr3_nt: TGTGCCAGCAGCTCGACAGGGACCAATCAGCCCCAGCATTTT; cdr3_aa: CASSSTGTNQPQHF
d_call: NA; clone_size: NA; j_call: TRBJ2-7; v_call: TRBV11-2; cdr3_nt: TGTGCCAGCAGCTTAGATTGGGTAAAAGAGCAGTACTTC; cdr3_aa: CASSLDWVKEQYF
d_call: NA; clone_size: NA; j_call: TRBJ1-1; v_call: TRBV5-1; cdr3_nt: TGCGCCAGCAGCTTGGCTCCCCTAACTGAAGCTTTCTTT; cdr3_aa: CASSLAPLTEAFF
d_call: TRBD1; clone_size: NA; j_call: TRBJ1-4; v_call: TRBV4-3; cdr3_nt: TGCGCCAGCAGCGCCTACGGGACAGAGAATGAAAAACTGTTTTTT; cdr3_aa: CASSAYGTENEKLFF
d_call: TRBD1; clone_size: NA; j_call: TRBJ1-4; v_call: TRBV27; cdr3_nt: TGTGCCAGCAGTTCCCCCGGGACAGGGGGCGAAAAACTGTTTTTT; cdr3_aa: CASSSPGTGGEKLFF
d_call: NA; clone_size: NA; j_call: TRBJ1-5; v_call: TRBV2; cdr3_nt: TGTGCCAGCAGTCAAGACGTGGACAATCAGCCCCAGCATTTT; cdr3_aa: CASSQDVDNQPQHF
d_call: NA; clone_size: NA; j_call: TRBJ1-5; v_call: TRBV6-5; cdr3_nt: TGTGCCAGCAGCTTCGAGGGGGTGACTAATCAGCCCCAGCATTTT; cdr3_aa: CASSFEGVTNQPQHF
d_call: NA; clone_size: NA; j_call: TRBJ2-2; v_call: TRBV5-6; cdr3_nt: TGTGCCAGCAGCTTGGCCTCGGCTAACACCGGGGAGCTGTTTTTT; cdr3_aa: CASSLASANTGELFF
d_call: NA; clone_size: few; j_call: TRBJ2-2; v_call: TRBV18; cdr3_nt: TGTGCCAGCTCATCGGACTTGTTTACCGGGGAGCTGTTTTTT; cdr3_aa: CASSSDLFTGELFF
d_call: NA; clone_size: NA; j_call: TRBJ1-5; v_call: TRBV2; cdr3_nt: TGTGCCAGCAGTGAAATGAGAAGGGCAGGACCCAATCAGCCCCAGCATTTT; cdr3_aa: CASSEMRRAGPNQPQHF
d_call: NA; clone_size: NA; j_call: TRBJ1-1; v_call: TRBV30; cdr3_nt: TGTGCCTGGAGCAGGGCGAACACTGAAGCTTTCTTT; cdr3_aa: CAWSRANTEAFF
d_call: NA; clone_size: NA; j_call: TRBJ2-7; v_call: TRBV5-6; cdr3_nt: TGTGCCAGCAGCCGTATGGCTCTGTACCTTTACGAGCAGTACTTC; cdr3_aa: CASSRMALYLYEQYF
d_call: NA; clone_size: NA; j_call: TRBJ1-2; v_call: TRBV4-2; cdr3_nt: TGTGCCAGCAGCCAAGGTGCGGGAATCGGCGGCTACACCTTC; cdr3_aa: CASSQGAGIGGYTF
d_call: NA; clone_size: NA; j_call: TRBJ2-2; v_call: TRBV3-1/TRBV3-2; cdr3_nt: TGTGCCAGCAGCGTCGGGACTGGGTCTTTGGGGGAGCTGTTTTTT; cdr3_aa: CASSVGTGSLGELFF
d_call: NA; clone_size: NA; j_call: TRBJ1-1; v_call: TRBV16; cdr3_nt: TGTGCCAGCAGCCAATCGGGCGACACACGAGCTGAAGCTTTCTTT; cdr3_aa: CASSQSGDTRAEAFF
d_call: NA; clone_size: NA; j_call: TRBJ1-5; v_call: TRBV19; cdr3_nt: TGTGCCAGTAGTTCGGACTCGGCCTATCAGCCCCAGCATTTT; cdr3_aa: CASSSDSAYQPQHF
d_call: NA; clone_size: NA; j_call: TRBJ1-2; v_call: TRBV29-1; cdr3_nt: TGCAGCGTTGAAGTGGTGGTAAACTATGGCTACACCTTC; cdr3_aa: CSVEVVVNYGYTF
d_call: TRBD2; clone_size: NA; j_call: TRBJ2-2; v_call: TRBV30; cdr3_nt: TGTGCCTGGAGTGGTCTAGCGGGGGGATACACCGGGGAGCTGTTTTTT; cdr3_aa: CAWSGLAGGYTGELFF
d_call: TRBD1; clone_size: NA; j_call: TRBJ1-3; v_call: TRBV13; cdr3_nt: TGTGCCAGCAGCTTCCGGGACAGGGTAGGTCGACGCACCATATATTTT; cdr3_aa: CASSFRDRVGRRTIYF
d_call: NA; clone_size: NA; j_call: TRBJ1-4; v_call: TRBV4-2; cdr3_nt: TGTGCCAGCAGCCAAGAGTTAGGGGGTGCAACTAATGAAAAACTGTTTTTT; cdr3_aa: CASSQELGGATNEKLFF
d_call: NA; clone_size: NA; j_call: TRBJ2-5; v_call: TRBV6-5; cdr3_nt: TGTGCCAGCTCTCAAGCGGTTAAACAAGAGACCCAGTACTTC; cdr3_aa: CASSQAVKQETQYF
d_call: NA; clone_size: NA; j_call: TRBJ1-1; v_call: TRBV19; cdr3_nt: TGTGCCAGTAGTATGTATAAGGGAGAAGCTTTCTTT; cdr3_aa: CASSMYKGEAFF
d_call: NA; clone_size: NA; j_call: TRBJ1-2; v_call: TRBV5-1; cdr3_nt: TGCGCCAGCAGCTTGCCCCTGGGCCCGTATGGCTACACCTTC; cdr3_aa: CASSLPLGPYGYTF
d_call: TRBD2; clone_size: NA; j_call: TRBJ2-5; v_call: TRBV19; cdr3_nt: TGTGCCAGTAGACTGCGGGGGGAAGAGACCCAGTACTTC; cdr3_aa: CASRLRGEETQYF
d_call: NA; clone_size: NA; j_call: TRBJ2-5; v_call: TRBV10-3; cdr3_nt: TGTGCCGTCAAAAACCCGAGTAGCGGACAAGAGACCCAGTACTTC; cdr3_aa: CAVKNPSSGQETQYF
d_call: TRBD2; clone_size: NA; j_call: TRBJ2-3; v_call: TRBV4-1; cdr3_nt: TGCGCCAGCAGCCAAGATCCCGGCGGGAGGGGATTCACAGATACGCAGTATTTT; cdr3_aa: CASSQDPGGRGFTDTQYF
d_call: TRBD1; clone_size: NA; j_call: TRBJ1-2; v_call: TRBV3-1/TRBV3-2; cdr3_nt: TGTGCCAGCAGCCGCCTCGACAGGGAGGGCTACACCTTC; cdr3_aa: CASSRLDREGYTF
d_call: NA; clone_size: NA; j_call: TRBJ1-3; v_call: TRBV6-5; cdr3_nt: TGTGCCAGCAGGGCTTCTGGAAACACCATATATTTT; cdr3_aa: CASRASGNTIYF
d_call: NA; clone_size: NA; j_call: TRBJ1-1; v_call: TRBV4-2; cdr3_nt: TGTGCCAGCAGCCAAGGGTTTCCGGTCGTGAACACTGAAGCTTTCTTT; cdr3_aa: CASSQGFPVVNTEAFF
d_call: NA; clone_size: NA; j_call: TRBJ2-1; v_call: TRBV7-2; cdr3_nt: TGTGCCAGCAGCTTAGGGGGCGTACGGGGTCGCAATGAGCAGTTCTTC; cdr3_aa: CASSLGGVRGRNEQFF
d_call: NA; clone_size: NA; j_call: TRBJ2-7; v_call: TRBV7-2; cdr3_nt: TGTGCCAGCAGTTACAGGGCTGGCGACGAGCAGTACTTC; cdr3_aa: CASSYRAGDEQYF